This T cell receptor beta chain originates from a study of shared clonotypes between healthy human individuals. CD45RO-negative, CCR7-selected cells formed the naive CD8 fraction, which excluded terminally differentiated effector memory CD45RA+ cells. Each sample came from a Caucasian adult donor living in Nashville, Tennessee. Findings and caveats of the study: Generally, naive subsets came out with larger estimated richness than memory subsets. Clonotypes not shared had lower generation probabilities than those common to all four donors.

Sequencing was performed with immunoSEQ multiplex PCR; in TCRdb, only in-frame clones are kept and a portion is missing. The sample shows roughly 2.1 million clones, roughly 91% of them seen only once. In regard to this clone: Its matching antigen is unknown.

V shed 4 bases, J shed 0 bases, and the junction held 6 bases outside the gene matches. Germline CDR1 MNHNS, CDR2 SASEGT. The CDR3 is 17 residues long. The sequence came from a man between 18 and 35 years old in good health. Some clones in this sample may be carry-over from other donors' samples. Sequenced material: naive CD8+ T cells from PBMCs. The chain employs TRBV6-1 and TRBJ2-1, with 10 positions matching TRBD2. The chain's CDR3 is CASSVAGGPSSYNEQFF. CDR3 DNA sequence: TGTGCCAGCAGTGTAGCGGGAGGTCCGAGCTCCTACAATGAGCAGTTCTTC.